This is a list of T cell receptor beta chains from one sample in a study of tumor-infiltrating lymphocytes in oesophageal squamous cell carcinoma. TCRdb redid the calling of the PCR reads with MiXCR, one entry per CDR3 protein. This repertoire shows approximately 20,000 distinct CDR3 sequences, 36% found once; its top ten account for 9.5% to 13%. The sample consisted of esophageal tumor tissue. Source of these receptors: a male donor with esophageal squamous cell carcinoma. CDR3s leave out the opening cysteine and the closing phenylalanine or tryptophan.

cdr3_length: 10
v_call: TRBV5-4
j_call: -
cdr3_aa: ASSLVRGEQY

cdr3_length: 12
v_call: TRBV6-5
j_call: -
cdr3_aa: ASSYSTGGNEQF

cdr3_length: 11
v_call: TRBV7-9
j_call: TRBJ2-1
cdr3_aa: ASSVGLVNEQF

cdr3_length: 12
v_call: TRBV11-2
j_call: TRBJ2-7
cdr3_aa: ASSLVQGTHEQY

cdr3_length: 12
v_call: TRBV6-1
j_call: TRBJ2-5
cdr3_aa: ASSIGGGEETQY

cdr3_length: 13
v_call: TRBV27
j_call: TRBJ2-1
cdr3_aa: ASRDPGQGANEQF

cdr3_length: 10
v_call: TRBV7-6
j_call: TRBJ1-1
cdr3_aa: ASSSHNTEAF

cdr3_length: 13
v_call: TRBV20-1
j_call: -
cdr3_aa: SARDHNRPEREQY

cdr3_length: 16
v_call: TRBV28
j_call: TRBJ1-3
cdr3_aa: ASGSWDRRTFSGNTIY

cdr3_length: 15
v_call: TRBV24-1
j_call: TRBJ1-1
cdr3_aa: ATRGPSGNPTGTEAF

cdr3_length: 12
v_call: TRBV7-2
j_call: -
cdr3_aa: ASSLTGVYNEQF

cdr3_length: 11
v_call: TRBV7-3
j_call: TRBJ1-1
cdr3_aa: ASSRLRDTEAF

cdr3_length: 11
v_call: TRBV18
j_call: TRBJ1-4
cdr3_aa: ASSRAPREKLF

cdr3_length: 14
v_call: TRBV6-8
j_call: TRBJ2-4
cdr3_aa: ASRPTGGQKNSPLH

cdr3_length: 14
v_call: TRBV12-3/TRBV12-4
j_call: TRBJ1-1
cdr3_aa: ASSLAPARLNTEAF

cdr3_length: 11
v_call: TRBV7-3
j_call: -
cdr3_aa: ASSSEPGRAQF

cdr3_length: 12
v_call: TRBV19
j_call: -
cdr3_aa: ASTPGRANYGYT

cdr3_length: 11
v_call: TRBV6-8
j_call: TRBJ1-2
cdr3_aa: AITQAPGYGYT